This TCR beta chain was found in a study of T cell repertoires in cytomegalovirus infection. TCRdb processed the reads anew with MiXCR; each CDR3 protein has one entry. The data show 200,000 to 300,000 distinct CDR3 sequences, roughly 13% seen once. V shed 5 bases, J shed 5 bases, and the junction held 8 bases outside the gene matches. CDR1 and CDR2 (germline): SGHAT, FQDESV (reference sequence). The CDR3 extends over 15 amino acids. The sequenced sample consisted of PBMCs. The receptor was isolated from a human donor in good health (CMV status not recorded). Some clones in this sample may be carry-over from other donors' samples. J is TRBJ1-1 and V is TRBV11-1; 10 positions match TRBD1. CDR3 region: CASSRGQGRGTEAFF. CDR3 nucleotide sequence: TGTGCCAGCAGCCGGGGACAGGGGCGAGGAACTGAAGCTTTCTTT. The full variable domain, with the rest looked up from reference TRBV11-1 and TRBJ1-1, is EAEVAQSPRYKITEKSQAVAFWCDPISGHATLYWYRQILGQGPELLVQFQDESVVDDSQLPKDRFSAERLKGVDSTLKIQPAELGDSAMYLCASSRGQGRGTEAFFGQGTRLTVV.